The 24 T cell receptor beta chains below were found in one sample sequenced in a study of control samples from healthy donors and cancer patients. Method: immunoSEQ multiplex PCR; TCRdb's copy keeps in-frame clones and lacks some. Of 60,000 to 65,000 clones in the sample, 85% are singletons; the top ten hold approximately 5%. Material: blood. The receptors were sampled from a man aged 40-55 years in good health.

V is TRBV19 and J is TRBJ2-7; TRBD2 might be the D (6 bases). CDR3 length: 15 residues. V was trimmed by 5 bases and J by 0 bases, leaving 14 bases between them. CDR1 is LNHDA and CDR2 is SQIVND in the germline V gene (reference sequence). In nucleotides, the CDR3 is TGTGCCAGTAGTTTAGTAGCGGAACTCTCCTACGAGCAGTACTTC. It translates to CASSLVAELSYEQYF.

A remark on this clone: This sample also contains other DNA sequences that code for the same CDR3. The gene calls are TRBV5-6 and TRBJ2-1, with D perhaps matching TRBD1 or TRBD2 (6 bases each). The CDR3 is 14 residues long. V was pared by 0 bases and J by 4 bases, with 8 bases between. CDR1 is SGHDT and CDR2 is YYEEEE in the germline V gene. In nucleotides, the CDR3 is TGTGCCAGCAGCTTGGCGGGGGCGTACAATGAGCAGTTCTTC. Encoded protein: CASSLAGAYNEQFF.

This CDR3 is CASSFSAVEYEQYF. CDR3 nucleotides: TGTGCCAGCAGCTTTTCAGCTGTTGAGTACGAGCAGTACTTC. This sequence joins TRBV7-8 and TRBJ2-7; D unclear. The CDR3 loop spans 14 amino acids. V lost 3 bases and J 4 bases, leaving 13 bases between the germline ends. The germline CDR1 and CDR2 sequences are SGHVS and FQNEAQ.

The CDR3 region has the DNA TGTGCCAGTAGTATTACAGGGGCCAATGAAAAACTGTTTTTT. It translates to CASSITGANEKLFF. The chain employs TRBV19 and TRBJ1-4, with 7 positions matching TRBD1. Trimming removed 3 bases from V and 5 bases from J; junction bases left unmatched: 3. The germline gives CDR1 LNHDA, CDR2 SQIVND (reference sequence). This CDR3 spans 14 amino acids. The full variable domain, completed using reference TRBV19 and TRBJ1-4, is DGGITQSPKYLFRKEGQNVTLSCEQNLNHDAMYWYRQDPGQGLRLIYYSQIVNDFQKGDIAEGYSVSREKKESFPLTVTSAQKNPTAFYLCASSITGANEKLFFGSGTQLSVL.

In its sample, this clone was seen once. This chain connects TRBV5-5 to TRBJ2-3; D not certain. V dropped 4 bases and J dropped 8 bases, with 8 bases sitting between them. Germline CDR1 SGHKS, CDR2 YYEKEE (reference sequence). The CDR3 consists of 11 residues. The DNA for the CDR3 is TGTGCCAGCAGCCGGCTGGGTACGCAGTATTTT. Translated: CASSRLGTQYF.

The chain joins TRBV29-1 to TRBJ1-5; TRBD1 matches at 7 bases. Germline V gene lookup returns CDR1 SQVTM and CDR2 ANQGSEA. V shed 5 bases and J 4 bases; nucleotides not matched to a gene: 5. This CDR3 region has 13 residues. CDR3 amino acids: CSVRQGGNQPQHF. CDR3 nucleotides: TGCAGCGTTCGACAGGGCGGGAATCAGCCCCAGCATTTT.

V usage is TRBV4-3 and J usage is TRBJ2-1; no firm D call. The CDR3 contains 13 residues. CDR1 and CDR2 from the germline V gene are LGHNA and YSLEER. Trimming shortened V by 0 bases and J by 10 bases, and 10 bases separated the two germline ends. DNA of the CDR3: TGCGCCAGCAGCCAAGATTGGACGATCGAGCAGTTCTTC. This translates into CASSQDWTIEQFF.

The chain is built from TRBV7-8 and TRBJ2-3, with 10 nucleotides matching TRBD2. The length of the CDR3 is 15 residues. Germline trimming cut 6 bases from V and 2 bases from J; bases unmatched to any gene: 5. Germline-derived CDR1 and CDR2 are SGHVS and FQNEAQ. The chain's CDR3 is CASRGTSALTDTQYF. In nucleotides, the CDR3 is TGTGCCAGCAGGGGGACTAGCGCCCTCACAGATACGCAGTATTTT.

The chain employs TRBV11-1 and TRBJ1-1, with unresolved D. Per the germline V gene, CDR1 is SGHAT and CDR2 is FQDESV (reference sequence). The CDR3 is 14 residues long. With 5 bases removed from V and 7 bases from J, the gap between germline ends came to 17 bases. The CDR3 DNA is TGTGCCAGCAGCCACTTCCAGACGGGCCATGAAGCTTTCTTT. Translated, it gives CASSHFQTGHEAFF.

The chain is built from TRBV7-3 and TRBJ2-7; 9 bases match TRBD1. CDR1 is SGHTA, CDR2 FQGTGA, per germline. Germline trimming cut 5 bases from V and 6 bases from J; bases unmatched to any gene: 8. There are 14 residues in the CDR3. CDR3: CASSQMGQGLEQYF. CDR3 in DNA: TGTGCCAGCAGCCAGATGGGACAGGGACTCGAGCAGTACTTC.

The gene calls are TRBV3-1 (or the pseudogene TRBV3-2) and TRBJ2-3; a possible D gene is TRBD1 (7 bases). In germline, CDR1 is LGHDT, CDR2 YNNKEL (reference sequence). Between the trimmed V and J ends, which lost 2 bases and 4 bases, there was a span of 16 bases. The CDR3 covers 16 residues. CDR3 in DNA: TGTGCCAGCAGCCAATTCCGACAGGGCGGGGCAGATACGCAGTATTTT. Its protein product is CASSQFRQGGADTQYF.

The chain links TRBV10-3 to TRBJ1-2, with D perhaps TRBD1 (5 bases). Per the germline V gene, CDR1 is ENHRY and CDR2 is SYGVKD. Trimming took off 4 bases at V and 4 bases at J, with 16 bases between the two ends. This CDR3 is built from 15 residues. The CDR3 loop reads CAISARVRFGYGYTF. In DNA, the CDR3 is TGTGCCATCAGTGCCAGGGTGAGGTTCGGCTATGGCTACACCTTC.

The genes are TRBV18 and TRBJ2-1; D might be TRBD2 (5 bases). Per germline, CDR1 KGHSH and CDR2 LQKENI. V lost 2 bases and J lost 2, with 13 bases in between. This CDR3 region has 16 residues. Here the CDR3 reads CASSPNGPSTYNEQFF. CDR3 bases: TGTGCCAGCTCACCAAATGGACCTAGCACCTACAATGAGCAGTTCTTC.

The chain couples TRBV5-6 to TRBJ2-2, with 9 positions matching TRBD1. Germline V CDR1 and CDR2: SGHDT, YYEEEE. The J segment lost 3 bases and the V segment lost 0 bases, leaving 9 bases of the junction unmatched. CDR3 length equals 18 residues. CDR3 loop: CASSLAGAGTGYTGELFF. Here the CDR3 DNA reads TGTGCCAGCAGCTTGGCCGGAGCCGGGACAGGGTACACCGGGGAGCTGTTTTTT.

J is TRBJ1-4 and V is TRBV4-1; D perhaps matches TRBD1 (5 bases). CDR3 length equals 15 residues. Germline V lookup: CDR1 MGHRA, CDR2 YSYEKL. Trimming pared 0 bases from V and 8 bases from J, leaving 13 bases between. The DNA of the CDR3 is TGCGCCAGCAGCCAAGATCAGGGCCGCTGGGAAAAACTGTTTTTT. Its translation is CASSQDQGRWEKLFF.

V and J are TRBV30 and TRBJ2-1; 8 bases agree with TRBD2. Per germline, CDR1 GTSNPN and CDR2 SVGIG (reference sequence). Losses at the gene ends were 1 base for V and 5 bases for J; bases not matched to a gene: 10. The CDR3 consists of 16 residues. The CDR3 loop reads CAWSGGGRKRNNEQFF. Here the CDR3 DNA reads TGTGCCTGGAGTGGCGGGGGGCGAAAACGGAACAATGAGCAGTTCTTC.

The chain employs TRBV7-9 and TRBJ1-2; TRBD1 agrees at 8 bases. CDR1 and CDR2 (germline): SEHNR, FQNEAQ (reference sequence). This CDR3 comprises 17 residues. V dropped 5 bases and J dropped 4; count of bases not matched to a gene: 15. The CDR3 nucleotides are TGTGCCAGCAGCGGGCAAAGGGGACAGGAAGGGATCTATGGCTACACCTTC. Amino acids: CASSGQRGQEGIYGYTF.

This clone was counted once. The chain carries TRBV6-6 and TRBJ2-5; the D gene could be TRBD1 or TRBD2 (6 bases each). Germline CDR1 is MNHNY and CDR2 is SVGAGI (reference sequence). The V end was cut by 2 bases, the J end by 5 bases, with 15 bases between. CDR3 length: 15 residues. CDR3: CASSYRGDGGETQYF. The CDR3 DNA follows: TGTGCCAGCAGTTACCGTGGGGACGGGGGCGAGACCCAGTACTTC.

The genes are TRBV18 and TRBJ1-5; D gene uncertain. The germline V gene encodes CDR1 KGHSH and CDR2 LQKENI. This CDR3 is 14 amino acids long. V was trimmed by 2 bases and J by 4 bases, leaving 9 bases between them. The CDR3 is CASSPGPRNQPQHF. The CDR3 DNA reads TGTGCCAGCTCACCAGGCCCCAGAAATCAGCCCCAGCATTTT.

This clone was seen more than once but under ten times. Here the CDR3 DNA reads TGCGCCAGCAGAGTTCCAGGGGACAATTCACCCCTCCACTTT. This encodes CASRVPGDNSPLHF. V is TRBV5-1 and J is TRBJ1-6, with D possibly matching TRBD1 (6 bases). Germline assignment: CDR1 SGHRS and CDR2 YFSETQ. The CDR3 extends over 14 amino acids. Trimming took off 5 bases at V and 7 bases at J, with 13 bases between the two ends. The full variable domain, its missing parts supplied by reference TRBV5-1 and TRBJ1-6, is KAGVTQTPRYLIKTRGQQVTLSCSPISGHRSVSWYQQTPGQGLQFLFEYFSETQRNKGNFPGRFSGRQFSNSRSEMNVSTLELGDSALYLCASRVPGDNSPLHFGNGTRLTVT.

The chain uses TRBV15 and TRBJ2-7, with a tentative D call TRBD1 (6 bases). This CDR3 is built from 15 residues. The V end was cut by 0 bases, the J end by 2 bases, with 11 bases between. Germline CDR1 reads LNHNV; CDR2 reads YYDKDF (reference sequence). The CDR3 here is CATSRESQGPYEQYF. The DNA of the CDR3 is TGTGCCACCAGCAGAGAGTCACAGGGACCCTACGAGCAGTACTTC.

The chain couples TRBV9 to TRBJ2-1, with a tentative D call TRBD2 (6 bases). The CDR3 length is 15 residues. CDR1 SGDLS and CDR2 YYNGEE come from the germline V gene. Trimming left V 0 bases short and J 0 bases short, with 7 bases between. CDR3 coding DNA: TGTGCCAGCAGCGTAGTCGGGAGCTCCTACAATGAGCAGTTCTTC. Its protein is CASSVVGSSYNEQFF.

The V gene is TRBV4-1, the J gene TRBJ1-2; 9 bases are a match to TRBD1. V was pared by 1 base and J by 8 bases, with 8 bases of the junction left unmatched. The germline gives CDR1 MGHRA, CDR2 YSYEKL. This CDR3 contains 15 residues. CDR3 nucleotides: TGCGCCAGCAGCCAAGGAAGAACAGGGGGCGGCGGCTACACCTTC. The encoded protein is CASSQGRTGGGGYTF.

This clone has a single count. The V call is TRBV5-5, the J call TRBJ1-1, with D possibly being TRBD1 (6 bases). Germline V lookup: CDR1 SGHKS, CDR2 YYEKEE (reference sequence). The ends were cut back, 3 bases at V and 1 base at J, with 10 bases in the middle. The length of the CDR3 is 14 residues. CDR3 sequence: CASSSDSWNTEAFF. The DNA of the CDR3 is TGTGCCAGCAGCTCGGACAGCTGGAACACTGAAGCTTTCTTT.